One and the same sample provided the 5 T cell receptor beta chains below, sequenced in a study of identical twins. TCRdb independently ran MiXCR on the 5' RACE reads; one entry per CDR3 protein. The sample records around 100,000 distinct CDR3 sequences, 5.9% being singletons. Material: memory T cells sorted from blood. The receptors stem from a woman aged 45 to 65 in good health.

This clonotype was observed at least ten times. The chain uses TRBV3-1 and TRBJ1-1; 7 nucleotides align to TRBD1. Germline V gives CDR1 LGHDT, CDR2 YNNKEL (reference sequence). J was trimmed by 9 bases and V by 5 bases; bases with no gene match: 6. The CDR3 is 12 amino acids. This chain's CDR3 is CASSSGTDKAFF. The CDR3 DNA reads TGTGCCAGCAGCTCTGGGACAGACAAAGCTTTCTTT. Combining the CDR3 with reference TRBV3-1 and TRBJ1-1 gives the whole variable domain DTAVSQTPKYLVTQMGNDKSIKCEQNLGHDTMYWYKQDSKKFLKIMFSYNNKELIINETVPNRFSPKSPDKAHLNLHINSLELGDSAVYFCASSSGTDKAFFGQGTRLTVV.

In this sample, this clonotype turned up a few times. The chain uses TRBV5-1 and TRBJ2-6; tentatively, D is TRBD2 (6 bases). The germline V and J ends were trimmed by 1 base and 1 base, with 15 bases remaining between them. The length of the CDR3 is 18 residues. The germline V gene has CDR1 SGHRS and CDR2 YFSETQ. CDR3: CASSLLGTAVSGANVLTF. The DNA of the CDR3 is TGCGCCAGCAGCTTGTTGGGGACTGCCGTGTCTGGGGCCAACGTCCTGACTTTC.

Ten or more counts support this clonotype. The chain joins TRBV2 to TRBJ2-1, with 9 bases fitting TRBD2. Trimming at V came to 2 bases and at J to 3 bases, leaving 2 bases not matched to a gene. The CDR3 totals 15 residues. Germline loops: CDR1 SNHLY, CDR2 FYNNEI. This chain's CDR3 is CASSERLAVYNEQFF. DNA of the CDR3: TGTGCCAGCAGTGAAAGACTAGCGGTCTACAATGAGCAGTTCTTC. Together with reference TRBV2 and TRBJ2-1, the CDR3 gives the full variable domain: EPEVTQTPSHQVTQMGQEVILRCVPISNHLYFYWYRQILGQKVEFLVSFYNNEISEKSEIFDDQFSVERPDGSNFTLKIRSTKLEDSAMYFCASSERLAVYNEQFFGPGTRLTVL.

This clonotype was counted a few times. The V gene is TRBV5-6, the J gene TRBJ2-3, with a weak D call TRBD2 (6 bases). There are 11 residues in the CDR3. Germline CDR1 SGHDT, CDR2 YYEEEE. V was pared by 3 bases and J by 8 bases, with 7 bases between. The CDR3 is CASSSGVTQYF. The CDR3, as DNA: TGTGCCAGCAGCTCGGGGGTTACGCAGTATTTT.

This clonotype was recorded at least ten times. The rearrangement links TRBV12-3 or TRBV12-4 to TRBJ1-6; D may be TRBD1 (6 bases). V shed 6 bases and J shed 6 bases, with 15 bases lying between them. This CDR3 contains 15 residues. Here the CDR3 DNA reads TGTGCCAGCAGGCACAACAGGGATCCTAATTCACCCCTCCACTTT. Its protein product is CASRHNRDPNSPLHF.